This T cell receptor beta chain was sequenced in a study of identical twins. A few counts support this clonotype. Its matching antigen is unknown. Trimming left V 1 base short and J 4 bases short, with 13 bases between. The CDR3 has 15 residues. The V gene's germline CDR1 is SGHTA and CDR2 FQGNSA. General study findings and limits: Out-of-frame beta sequences exhibited a weaker degree of excess twin sharing. A cross-sectional statistical analysis, not follow-up of the same donors, supported the conclusions.

TCRdb recomputed calls from the 5' RACE reads with MiXCR, one row per CDR3 protein. The table has 1.5 million to 2 million distinct CDR3 sequences, about 32% seen once. This sequence was found in a newborn girl in good health. V gene TRBV7-2 combines with J gene TRBJ2-5; D uncertain. Source material: cord blood. This CDR3 is CASSLGGTRRETQYF. In DNA form, the CDR3 reads TGTGCCAGCAGCTTAGGAGGCACCCGGAGAGAGACCCAGTACTTC.